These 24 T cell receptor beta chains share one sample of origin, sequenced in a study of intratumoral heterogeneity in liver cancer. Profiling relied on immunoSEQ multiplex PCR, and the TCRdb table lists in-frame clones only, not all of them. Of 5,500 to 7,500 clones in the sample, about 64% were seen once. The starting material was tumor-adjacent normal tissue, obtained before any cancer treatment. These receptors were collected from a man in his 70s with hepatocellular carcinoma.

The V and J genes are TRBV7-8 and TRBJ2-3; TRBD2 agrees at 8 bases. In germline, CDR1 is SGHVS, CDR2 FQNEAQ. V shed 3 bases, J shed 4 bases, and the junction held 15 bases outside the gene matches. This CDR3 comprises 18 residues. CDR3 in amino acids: CASSLKTSGGYFPDTQYF. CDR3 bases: TGTGCCAGCAGCTTGAAAACTAGCGGCGGGTACTTCCCAGATACGCAGTATTTT.

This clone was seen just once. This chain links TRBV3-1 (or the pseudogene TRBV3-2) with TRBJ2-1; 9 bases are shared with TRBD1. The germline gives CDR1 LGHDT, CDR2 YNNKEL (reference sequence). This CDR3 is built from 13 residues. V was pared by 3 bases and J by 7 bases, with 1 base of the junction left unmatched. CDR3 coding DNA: TGTGCCAGCAGCCAGGACAGGGGAAATGAGCAGTTCTTC. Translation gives CASSQDRGNEQFF.

The CDR3 sequence: CASSLVRVRIEGTEAFF. The DNA of the CDR3 is TGTGCCAGCAGCTTAGTTAGGGTTCGGATCGAGGGCACTGAAGCTTTCTTT. The V gene is TRBV7-2, the J gene TRBJ1-1; no clear D gene. Germline V gene sequence: CDR1 SGHTA, CDR2 FQGNSA. This CDR3 has 17 amino acids. Trimming stripped 1 base from V and 4 bases from J, with 19 bases between.

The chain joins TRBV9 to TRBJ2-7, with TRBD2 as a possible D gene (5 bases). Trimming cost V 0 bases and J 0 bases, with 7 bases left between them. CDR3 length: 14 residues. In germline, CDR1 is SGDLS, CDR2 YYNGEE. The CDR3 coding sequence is TGTGCCAGCAGCGTAGGAGGGCGCTCCTACGAGCAGTACTTC. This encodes CASSVGGRSYEQYF. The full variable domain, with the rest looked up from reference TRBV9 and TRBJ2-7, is DSGVTQTPKHLITATGQRVTLRCSPRSGDLSVYWYQQSLDQGLQFLIQYYNGEERAKGNILERFSAQQFPDLHSELNLSSLELGDSALYFCASSVGGRSYEQYFGPGTRLTVT.

DNA of the CDR3: TGTGCCAGCAGCTTGGTAGGCCTCATTACAGATACGCAGTATTTT. Protein sequence: CASSLVGLITDTQYF. The chain links TRBV5-5 to TRBJ2-3; D is unresolved. The CDR3 consists of 15 residues. Germline V gene lookup returns CDR1 SGHKS and CDR2 YYEKEE (reference sequence). Trimming stripped 0 bases from V and 3 bases from J, with 11 bases between.

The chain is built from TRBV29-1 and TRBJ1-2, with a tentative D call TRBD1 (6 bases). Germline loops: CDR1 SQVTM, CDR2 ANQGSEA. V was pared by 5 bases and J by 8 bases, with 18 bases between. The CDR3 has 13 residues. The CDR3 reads CSVQRDTLWGYTF. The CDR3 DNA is TGCAGCGTTCAACGGGACACCTTATGGGGCTACACCTTC. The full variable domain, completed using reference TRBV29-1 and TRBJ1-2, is SAVISQKPSRDICQRGTSLTIQCQVDSQVTMMFWYRQQPGQSLTLIATANQGSEATYESGFVIDKFPISRPNLTFSTLTVSNMSPEDSSIYLCSVQRDTLWGYTFGSGTRLTVV.

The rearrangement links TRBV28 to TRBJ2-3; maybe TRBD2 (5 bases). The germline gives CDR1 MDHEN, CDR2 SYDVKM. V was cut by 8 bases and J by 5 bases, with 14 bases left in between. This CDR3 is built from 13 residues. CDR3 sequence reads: CASVPGIEDTQYF. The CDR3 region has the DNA TGTGCCAGCGTACCGGGAATTGAAGATACGCAGTATTTT. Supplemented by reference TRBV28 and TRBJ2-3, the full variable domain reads DVKVTQSSRYLVKRTGEKVFLECVQDMDHENMFWYRQDPGLGLRLIYFSYDVKMKEKGDIPEGYSVSREKKERFSLILESASTNQTSMYLCASVPGIEDTQYFGPGTRLTVL.

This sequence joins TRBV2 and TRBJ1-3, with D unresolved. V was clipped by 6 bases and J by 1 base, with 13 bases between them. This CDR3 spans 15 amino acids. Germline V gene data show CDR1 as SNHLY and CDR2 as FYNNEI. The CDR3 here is CASRSQRGSGNTIYF. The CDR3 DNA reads TGTGCCAGCAGATCCCAGCGAGGTTCTGGAAACACCATATATTTT.

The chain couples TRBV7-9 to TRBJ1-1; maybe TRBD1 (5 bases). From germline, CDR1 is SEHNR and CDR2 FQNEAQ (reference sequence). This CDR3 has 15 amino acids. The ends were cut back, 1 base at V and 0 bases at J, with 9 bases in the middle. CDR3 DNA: TGTGCCAGCAGCTTAGTGGGGGGAATGAACACTGAAGCTTTCTTT. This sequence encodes CASSLVGGMNTEAFF.

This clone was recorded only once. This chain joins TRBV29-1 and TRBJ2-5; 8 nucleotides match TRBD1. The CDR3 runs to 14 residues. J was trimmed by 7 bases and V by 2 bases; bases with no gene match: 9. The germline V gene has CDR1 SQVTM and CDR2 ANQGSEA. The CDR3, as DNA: TGCAGCGTTGAACAGGGGGTTGGACAGGGGACCCAGTACTTC. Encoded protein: CSVEQGVGQGTQYF.

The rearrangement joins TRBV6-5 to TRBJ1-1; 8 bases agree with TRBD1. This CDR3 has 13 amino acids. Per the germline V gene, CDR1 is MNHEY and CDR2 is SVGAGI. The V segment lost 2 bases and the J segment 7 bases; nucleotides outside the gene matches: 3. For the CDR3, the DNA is TGTGCCAGCAGTTACCCAGGGACAGGTGAAGCTTTCTTT. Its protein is CASSYPGTGEAFF.

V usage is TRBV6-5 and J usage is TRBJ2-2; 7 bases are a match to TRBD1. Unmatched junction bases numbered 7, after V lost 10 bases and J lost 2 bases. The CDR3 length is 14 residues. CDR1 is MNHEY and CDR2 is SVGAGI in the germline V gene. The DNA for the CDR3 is TGTGCCATCTCAAGGGGGCCTAACACCGGGGAGCTGTTTTTT. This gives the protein CAISRGPNTGELFF.

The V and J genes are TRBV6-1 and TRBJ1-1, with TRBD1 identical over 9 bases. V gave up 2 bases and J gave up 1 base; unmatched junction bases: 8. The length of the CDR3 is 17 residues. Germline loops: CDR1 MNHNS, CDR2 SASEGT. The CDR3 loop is CASSEFGTGYGNTEAFF. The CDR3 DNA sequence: TGTGCCAGCAGTGAATTCGGGACAGGGTATGGGAACACTGAAGCTTTCTTT.

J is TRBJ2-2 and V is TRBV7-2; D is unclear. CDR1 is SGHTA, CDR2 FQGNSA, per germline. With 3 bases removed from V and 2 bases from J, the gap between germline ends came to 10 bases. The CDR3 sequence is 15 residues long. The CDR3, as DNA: TGTGCCAGCAGCTTTGCCCTGGGTAACACCGGGGAGCTGTTTTTT. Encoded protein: CASSFALGNTGELFF.

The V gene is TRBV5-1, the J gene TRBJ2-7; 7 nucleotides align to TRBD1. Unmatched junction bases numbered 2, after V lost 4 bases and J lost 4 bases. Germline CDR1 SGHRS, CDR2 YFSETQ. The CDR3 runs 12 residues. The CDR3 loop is CASSPTGYEQYV. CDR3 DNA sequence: TGCGCCAGCAGCCCGACAGGGTACGAGCAGTACGTC.

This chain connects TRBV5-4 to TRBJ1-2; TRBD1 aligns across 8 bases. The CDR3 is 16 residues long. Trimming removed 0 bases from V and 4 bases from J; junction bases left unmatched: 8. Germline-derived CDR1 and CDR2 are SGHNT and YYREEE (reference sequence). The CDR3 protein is CASSLAGGEIIYGYTF. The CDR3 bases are TGTGCCAGCAGCTTGGCAGGGGGCGAAATTATCTATGGCTACACCTTC.

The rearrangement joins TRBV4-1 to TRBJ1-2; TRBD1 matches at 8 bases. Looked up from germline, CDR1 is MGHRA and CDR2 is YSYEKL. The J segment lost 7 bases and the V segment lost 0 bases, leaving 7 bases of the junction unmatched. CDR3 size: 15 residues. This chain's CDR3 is CASSQEGTGGSGYTF. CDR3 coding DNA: TGCGCCAGCAGCCAAGAAGGGACAGGAGGGTCTGGCTACACCTTC.

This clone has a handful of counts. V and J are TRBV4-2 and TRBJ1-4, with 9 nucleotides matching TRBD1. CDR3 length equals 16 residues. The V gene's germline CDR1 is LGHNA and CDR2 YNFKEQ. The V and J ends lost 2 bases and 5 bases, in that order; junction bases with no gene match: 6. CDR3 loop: CASSQTPGTGNEKLFF. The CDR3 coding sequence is TGTGCCAGCAGCCAAACTCCCGGGACAGGGAATGAAAAACTGTTTTTT.

The CDR3 DNA sequence: TGTGCCAGCAGCTTGTGGGGTGAGCAGTTCTTC. Protein product: CASSLWGEQFF. The chain combines TRBV5-8 with TRBJ2-1; D is ambiguous. The CDR3 extends over 11 amino acids. Germline V gives CDR1 SGHTS, CDR2 YDEGEE. With 1 base removed from V and 9 bases from J, the gap between germline ends came to 5 bases.

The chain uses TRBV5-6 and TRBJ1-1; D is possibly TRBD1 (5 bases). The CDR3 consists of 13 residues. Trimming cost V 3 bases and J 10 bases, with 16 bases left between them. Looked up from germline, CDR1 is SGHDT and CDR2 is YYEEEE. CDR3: CASSSSGTYGAFF. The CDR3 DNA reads TGTGCCAGCAGCTCATCCGGGACGTACGGAGCTTTCTTT.

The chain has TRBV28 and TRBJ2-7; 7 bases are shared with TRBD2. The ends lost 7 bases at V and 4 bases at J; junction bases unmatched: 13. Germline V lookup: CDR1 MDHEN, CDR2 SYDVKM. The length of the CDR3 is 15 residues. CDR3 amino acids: CASTPGGAGKYEQYV. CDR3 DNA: TGTGCCAGCACCCCTGGGGGAGCGGGGAAGTACGAGCAGTACGTC.

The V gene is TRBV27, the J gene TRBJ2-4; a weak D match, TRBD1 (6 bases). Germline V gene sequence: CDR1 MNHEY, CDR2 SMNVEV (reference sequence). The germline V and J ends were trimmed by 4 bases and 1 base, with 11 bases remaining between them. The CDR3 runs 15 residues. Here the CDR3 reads CASSSPGVAKNIQYF. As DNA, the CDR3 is TGTGCCAGCAGTTCCCCAGGGGTGGCCAAAAACATTCAGTACTTC.

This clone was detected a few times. This CDR3 reads CASSPGQGSNQPQHF. The CDR3 bases are TGTGCCAGCAGCCCGGGACAGGGTAGCAATCAGCCCCAGCATTTT. The chain links TRBV28 to TRBJ1-5; 9 positions match TRBD1. Trimming cost V 6 bases and J 0 bases; bases outside gene matches: 3. Germline lookup yields CDR1 MDHEN and CDR2 SYDVKM. The CDR3 covers 15 residues. The variable domain in full, completed from reference TRBV28 and TRBJ1-5, reads DVKVTQSSRYLVKRTGEKVFLECVQDMDHENMFWYRQDPGLGLRLIYFSYDVKMKEKGDIPEGYSVSREKKERFSLILESASTNQTSMYLCASSPGQGSNQPQHFGDGTRLSIL.

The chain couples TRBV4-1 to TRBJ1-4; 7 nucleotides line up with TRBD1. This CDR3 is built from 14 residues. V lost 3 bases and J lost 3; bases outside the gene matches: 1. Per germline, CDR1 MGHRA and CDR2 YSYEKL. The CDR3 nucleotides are TGCGCCAGCAGCCAGGACAGGTCTAATGAAAAACTGTTTTTT. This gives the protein CASSQDRSNEKLFF.